This T cell receptor (gamma chain) was sequenced in a study of gamma-delta chains in newborns, infants, children. TCRdb re-identified clones in the reads via CATT. Here the sample table reports nearly 90 gamma-chain clones. A note on this clone: The DNA is omitted, as the CDR3 cannot be located on it reliably, and the CDR3 follows TCRdb's listing.

CDR1 and CDR2 (germline): GITISATS, ISYDGTV (reference sequence). The CDR3 is 24 residues long, ends included. Sequences were obtained from blood. The V gene corresponds to TRGV9; no J gene was called. The receptor was derived from a child who received the measles vaccine. This table probably holds off-target reads from a library built for another chain. This chain's CDR3 is CACDTVLETWDTRQMFFGTGIKLF.